The clone carrying this TCR beta chain was counted only a few times. Its antigen is still unknown. Unique molecular identifiers were built into the TCRbeta library. Using its own MiXCR run on the PCR reads, TCRdb lists one record per CDR3 protein. There are about 980,000 distinct CDR3 sequences in the sample; about 31% occur only once, and more than 25% lies in the top ten. The sample belongs to a study of T-cell reconstitution after alpha-beta-depleted transplantation in children. General study findings and limits: T cells produced anew were the main source of T-cell counts and diversity one year after transplant.

Germline-derived CDR1 and CDR2 are MGHRA and YSYEKL. CDR3 length: 12 residues. Trimming removed 1 base at V and 4 bases at J, with 4 bases between. The sequencing here drew on PBMCs, mostly from graft donor cells, taken 360 days after TCRalphabeta/CD19-depleted stem cell transplant. V gene TRBV4-1 combines with J gene TRBJ1-2; D ambiguous. This sequence was found in a boy in the first two years of life who had a stem cell transplant for SCID, so the T cells may come from the graft donor. CDR3 amino acids: CASSQGFYGYTF. DNA of the CDR3: TGCGCCAGCAGCCAAGGGTTCTATGGCTACACCTTC.